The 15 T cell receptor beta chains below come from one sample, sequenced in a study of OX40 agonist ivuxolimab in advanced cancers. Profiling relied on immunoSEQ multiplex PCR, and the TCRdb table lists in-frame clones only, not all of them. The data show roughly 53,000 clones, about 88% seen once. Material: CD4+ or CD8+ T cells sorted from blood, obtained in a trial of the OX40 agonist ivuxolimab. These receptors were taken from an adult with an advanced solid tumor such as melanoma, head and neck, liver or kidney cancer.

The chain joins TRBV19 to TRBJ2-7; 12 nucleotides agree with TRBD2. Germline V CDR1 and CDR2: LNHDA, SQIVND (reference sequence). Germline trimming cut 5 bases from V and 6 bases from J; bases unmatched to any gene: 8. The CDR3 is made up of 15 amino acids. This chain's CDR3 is CASSSRTSGKVEQYF. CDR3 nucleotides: TGTGCCAGTAGTTCCCGGACTAGCGGGAAGGTCGAGCAGTACTTC.

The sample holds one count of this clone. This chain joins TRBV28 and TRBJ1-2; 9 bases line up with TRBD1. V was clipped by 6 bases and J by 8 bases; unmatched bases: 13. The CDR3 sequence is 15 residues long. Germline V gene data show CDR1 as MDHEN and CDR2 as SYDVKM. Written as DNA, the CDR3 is TGTGCCAGCAGCCTCCACTCACAGGGGGCGCGGGGCTACACCTTC. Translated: CASSLHSQGARGYTF.

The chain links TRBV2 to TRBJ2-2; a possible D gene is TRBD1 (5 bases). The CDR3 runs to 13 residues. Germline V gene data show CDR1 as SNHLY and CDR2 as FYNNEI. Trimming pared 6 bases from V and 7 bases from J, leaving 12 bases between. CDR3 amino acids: CASSPDSNGELFF. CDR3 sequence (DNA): TGTGCCAGCAGCCCCGACAGCAACGGGGAGCTGTTTTTT. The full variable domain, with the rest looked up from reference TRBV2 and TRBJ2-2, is EPEVTQTPSHQVTQMGQEVILRCVPISNHLYFYWYRQILGQKVEFLVSFYNNEISEKSEIFDDQFSVERPDGSNFTLKIRSTKLEDSAMYFCASSPDSNGELFFGEGSRLTVL.

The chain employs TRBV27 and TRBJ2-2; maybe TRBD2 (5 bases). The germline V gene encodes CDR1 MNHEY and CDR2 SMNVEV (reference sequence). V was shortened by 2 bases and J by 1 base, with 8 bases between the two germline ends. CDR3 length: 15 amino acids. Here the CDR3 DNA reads TGTGCCAGCAGTTTAATCCGGGGGAACACCGGGGAGCTGTTTTTT. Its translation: CASSLIRGNTGELFF.

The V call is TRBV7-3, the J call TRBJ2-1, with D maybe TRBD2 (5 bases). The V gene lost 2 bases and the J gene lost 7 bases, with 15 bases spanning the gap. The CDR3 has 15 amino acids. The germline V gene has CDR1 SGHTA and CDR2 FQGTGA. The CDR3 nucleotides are TGTGCCAGCAGCTTAGAACAAGGGCGGGTAAATGAGCAGTTCTTC. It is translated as CASSLEQGRVNEQFF.

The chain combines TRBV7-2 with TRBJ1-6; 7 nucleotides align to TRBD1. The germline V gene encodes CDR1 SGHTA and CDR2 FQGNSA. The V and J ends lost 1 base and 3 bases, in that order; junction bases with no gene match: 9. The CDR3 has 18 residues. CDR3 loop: CASSLGTGTALYNSPLHF. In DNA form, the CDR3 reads TGTGCCAGCAGCTTAGGCACCGGGACAGCGCTCTATAATTCACCCCTCCACTTT.

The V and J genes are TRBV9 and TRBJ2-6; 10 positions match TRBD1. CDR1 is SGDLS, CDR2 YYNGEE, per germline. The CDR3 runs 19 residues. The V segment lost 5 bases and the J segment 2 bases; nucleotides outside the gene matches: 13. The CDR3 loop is CASSSRYRQGAAGANVLTF. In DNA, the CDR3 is TGTGCCAGCAGTTCTCGGTATAGACAGGGGGCTGCTGGGGCCAACGTCCTGACTTTC.

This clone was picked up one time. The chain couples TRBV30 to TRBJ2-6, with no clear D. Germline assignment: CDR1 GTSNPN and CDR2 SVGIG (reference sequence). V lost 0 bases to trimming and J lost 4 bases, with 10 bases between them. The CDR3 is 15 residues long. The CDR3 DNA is TGTGCCTGGAGTGTATGGGGAACAGGGGCCAACGTCCTGACTTTC. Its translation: CAWSVWGTGANVLTF.

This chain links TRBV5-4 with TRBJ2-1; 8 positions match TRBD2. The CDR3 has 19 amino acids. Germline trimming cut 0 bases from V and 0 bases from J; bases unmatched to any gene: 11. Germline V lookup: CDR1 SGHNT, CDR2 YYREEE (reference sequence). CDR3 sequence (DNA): TGTGCCAGCAGCTTGGGGGGACTAGTCGCTTTAAGCTCCTACAATGAGCAGTTCTTC. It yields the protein CASSLGGLVALSSYNEQFF.

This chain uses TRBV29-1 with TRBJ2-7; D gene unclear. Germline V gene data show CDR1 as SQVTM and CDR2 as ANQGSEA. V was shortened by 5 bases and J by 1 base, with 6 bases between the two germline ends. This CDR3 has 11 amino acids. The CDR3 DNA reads TGCAGCGTTATGGTGTCCTACGAGCAGTACTTC. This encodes CSVMVSYEQYF.

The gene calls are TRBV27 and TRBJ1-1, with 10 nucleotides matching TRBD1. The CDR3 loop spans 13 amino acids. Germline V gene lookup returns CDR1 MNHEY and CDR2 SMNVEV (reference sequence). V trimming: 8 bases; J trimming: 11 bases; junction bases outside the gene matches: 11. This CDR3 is CASRPDRGRWAFF. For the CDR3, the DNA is TGTGCCAGCCGACCAGACAGGGGGCGGTGGGCTTTCTTT.

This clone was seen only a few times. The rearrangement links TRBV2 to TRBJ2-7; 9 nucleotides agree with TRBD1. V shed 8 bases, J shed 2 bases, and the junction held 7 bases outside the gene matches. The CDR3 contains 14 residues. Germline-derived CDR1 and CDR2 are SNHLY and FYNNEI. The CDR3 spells CASGGTGRTYEQYF. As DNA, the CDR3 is TGTGCCAGCGGGGGGACAGGGCGAACCTACGAGCAGTACTTC.

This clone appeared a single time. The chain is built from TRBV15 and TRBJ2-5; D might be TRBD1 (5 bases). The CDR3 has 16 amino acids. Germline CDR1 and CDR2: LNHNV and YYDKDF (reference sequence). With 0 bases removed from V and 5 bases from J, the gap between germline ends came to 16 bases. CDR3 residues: CATSREGRGPTETQYF. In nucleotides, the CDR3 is TGTGCCACCAGCAGAGAAGGAAGGGGCCCCACTGAGACCCAGTACTTC.

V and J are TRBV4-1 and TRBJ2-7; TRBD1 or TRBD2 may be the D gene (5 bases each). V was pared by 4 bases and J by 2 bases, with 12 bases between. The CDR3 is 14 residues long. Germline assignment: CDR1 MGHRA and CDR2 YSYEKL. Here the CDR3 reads CASSRREGPYEQYF. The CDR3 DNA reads TGCGCCAGCAGCCGCAGAGAGGGACCCTACGAGCAGTACTTC.

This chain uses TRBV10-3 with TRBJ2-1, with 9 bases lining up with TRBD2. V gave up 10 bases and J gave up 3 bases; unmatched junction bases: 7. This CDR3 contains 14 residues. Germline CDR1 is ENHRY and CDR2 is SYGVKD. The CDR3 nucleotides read TGTGCCACCATAGCGGGAGTTGGCTACAATGAGCAGTTCTTC. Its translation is CATIAGVGYNEQFF.